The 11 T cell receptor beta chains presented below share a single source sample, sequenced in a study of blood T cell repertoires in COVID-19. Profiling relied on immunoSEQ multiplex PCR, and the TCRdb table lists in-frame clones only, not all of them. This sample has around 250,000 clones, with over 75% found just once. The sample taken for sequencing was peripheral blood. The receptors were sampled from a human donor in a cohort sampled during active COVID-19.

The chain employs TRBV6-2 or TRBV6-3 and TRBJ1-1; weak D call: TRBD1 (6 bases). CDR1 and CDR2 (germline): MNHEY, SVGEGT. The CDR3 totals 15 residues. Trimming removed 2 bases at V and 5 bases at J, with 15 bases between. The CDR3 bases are TGTGCCAGCAGTTACGGGGGGGCCCCGGGGACTGAAGCTTTCTTT. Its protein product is CASSYGGAPGTEAFF.

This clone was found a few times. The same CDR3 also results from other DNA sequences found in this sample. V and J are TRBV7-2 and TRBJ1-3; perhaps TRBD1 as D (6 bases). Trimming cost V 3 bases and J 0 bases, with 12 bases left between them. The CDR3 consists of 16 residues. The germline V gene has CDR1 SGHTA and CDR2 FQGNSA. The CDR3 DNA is TGTGCCAGCAGCTTGGTTGGGGGCAACTCTGGAAACACCATATATTTT. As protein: CASSLVGGNSGNTIYF.

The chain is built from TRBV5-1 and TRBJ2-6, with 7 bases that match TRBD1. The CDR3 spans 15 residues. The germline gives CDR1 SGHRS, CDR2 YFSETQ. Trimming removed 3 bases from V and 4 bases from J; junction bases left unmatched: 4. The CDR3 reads CASSSQGIGANVLTF. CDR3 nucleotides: TGCGCCAGCAGCTCACAGGGGATAGGGGCCAACGTCCTGACTTTC.

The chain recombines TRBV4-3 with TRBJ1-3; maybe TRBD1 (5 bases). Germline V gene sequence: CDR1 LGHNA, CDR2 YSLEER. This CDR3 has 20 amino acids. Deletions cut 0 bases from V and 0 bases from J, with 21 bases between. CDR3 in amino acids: CASSQDLETGARASGNTIYF. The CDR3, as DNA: TGCGCCAGCAGCCAAGATTTAGAAACAGGCGCTCGAGCCTCTGGAAACACCATATATTTT.

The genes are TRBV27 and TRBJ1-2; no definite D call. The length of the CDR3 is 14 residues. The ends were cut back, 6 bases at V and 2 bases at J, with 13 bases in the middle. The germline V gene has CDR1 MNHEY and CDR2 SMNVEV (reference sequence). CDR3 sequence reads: CASRTNTANYGYTF. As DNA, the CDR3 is TGTGCCAGCAGAACCAACACAGCAAACTATGGCTACACCTTC.

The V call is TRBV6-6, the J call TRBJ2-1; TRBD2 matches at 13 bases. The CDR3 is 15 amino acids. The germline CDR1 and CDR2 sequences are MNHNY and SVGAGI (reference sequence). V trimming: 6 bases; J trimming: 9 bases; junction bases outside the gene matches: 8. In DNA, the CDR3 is TGTGCCAGCAGCCGAACTAGCGGGGGGGCGGGTGAGCAGTTCTTC. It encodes CASSRTSGGAGEQFF.

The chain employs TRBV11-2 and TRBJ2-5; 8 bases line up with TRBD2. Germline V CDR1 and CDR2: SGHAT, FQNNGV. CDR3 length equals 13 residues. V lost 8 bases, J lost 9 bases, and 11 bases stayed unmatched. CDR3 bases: TGTGCCAGCCGACCCGGGGGGGGTACCTCCCAGTACTTC. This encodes CASRPGGGTSQYF.

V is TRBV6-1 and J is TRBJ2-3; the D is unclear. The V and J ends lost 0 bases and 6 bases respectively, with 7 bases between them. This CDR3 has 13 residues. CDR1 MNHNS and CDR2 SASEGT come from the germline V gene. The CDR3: CASSEAGKDTQYF. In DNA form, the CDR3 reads TGTGCCAGCAGTGAAGCTGGCAAGGATACGCAGTATTTT.

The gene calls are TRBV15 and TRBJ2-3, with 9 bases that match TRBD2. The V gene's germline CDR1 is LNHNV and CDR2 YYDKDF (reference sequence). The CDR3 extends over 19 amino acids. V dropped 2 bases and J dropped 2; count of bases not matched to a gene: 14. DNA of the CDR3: TGTGCCACCAGCAGAACGAAAGAGGGTGGCGGGGGGGCCACAGATACGCAGTATTTT. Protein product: CATSRTKEGGGGATDTQYF.

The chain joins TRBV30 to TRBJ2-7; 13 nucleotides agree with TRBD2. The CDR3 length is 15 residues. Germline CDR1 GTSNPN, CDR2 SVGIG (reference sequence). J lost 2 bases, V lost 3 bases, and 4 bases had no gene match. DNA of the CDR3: TGTGCCTGGAGAGCACTAGCGGGGGGGCCCTACGAGCAGTACTTC. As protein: CAWRALAGGPYEQYF. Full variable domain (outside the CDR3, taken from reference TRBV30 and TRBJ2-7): SQTIHQWPATLVQPVGSPLSLECTVEGTSNPNLYWYRQAAGRGLQLLFYSVGIGQISSEVPQNLSASRPQDRQFILSSKKLLLSDSGFYLCAWRALAGGPYEQYFGPGTRLTVT.

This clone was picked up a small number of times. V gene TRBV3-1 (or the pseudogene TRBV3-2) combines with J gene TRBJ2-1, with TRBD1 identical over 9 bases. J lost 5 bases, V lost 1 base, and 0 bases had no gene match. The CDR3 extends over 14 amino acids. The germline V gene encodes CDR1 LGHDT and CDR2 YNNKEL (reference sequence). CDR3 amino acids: CASSQGTGDNEQFF. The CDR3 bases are TGTGCCAGCAGCCAAGGGACAGGGGACAATGAGCAGTTCTTC.